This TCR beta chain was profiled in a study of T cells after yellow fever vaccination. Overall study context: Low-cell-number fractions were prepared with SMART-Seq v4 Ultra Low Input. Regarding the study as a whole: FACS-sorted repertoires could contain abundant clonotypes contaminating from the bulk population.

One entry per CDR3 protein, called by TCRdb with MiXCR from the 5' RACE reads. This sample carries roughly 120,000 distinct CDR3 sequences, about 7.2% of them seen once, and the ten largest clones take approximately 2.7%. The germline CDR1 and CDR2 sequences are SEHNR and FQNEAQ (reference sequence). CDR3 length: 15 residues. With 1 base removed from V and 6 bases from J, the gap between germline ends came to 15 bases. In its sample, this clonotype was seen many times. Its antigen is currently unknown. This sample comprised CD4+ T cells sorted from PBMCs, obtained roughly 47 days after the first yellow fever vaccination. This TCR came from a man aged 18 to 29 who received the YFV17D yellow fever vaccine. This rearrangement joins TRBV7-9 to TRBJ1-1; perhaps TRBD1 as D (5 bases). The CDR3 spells CASSLESGRTAEAFF. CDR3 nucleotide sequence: TGTGCCAGCAGCTTAGAGTCGGGGCGAACGGCTGAAGCTTTCTTT.